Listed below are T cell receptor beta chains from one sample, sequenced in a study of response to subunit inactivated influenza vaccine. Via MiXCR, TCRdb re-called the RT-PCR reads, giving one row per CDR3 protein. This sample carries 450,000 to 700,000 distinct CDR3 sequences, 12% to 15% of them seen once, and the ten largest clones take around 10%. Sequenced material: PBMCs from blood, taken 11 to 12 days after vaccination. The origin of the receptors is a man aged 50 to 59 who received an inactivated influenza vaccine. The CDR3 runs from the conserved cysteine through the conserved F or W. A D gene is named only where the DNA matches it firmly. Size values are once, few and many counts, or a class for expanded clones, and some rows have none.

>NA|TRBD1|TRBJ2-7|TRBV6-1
TGTGCCAGCAGCGACGGGCCAGGGGGCTACTACGAGCAGTACTTC
CASSDGPGGYYEQYF
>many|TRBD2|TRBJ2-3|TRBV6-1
TGTGCCAGCAGTCCCGGACTAGCGGGAGTTGCAGATACGCAGTATTTT
CASSPGLAGVADTQYF
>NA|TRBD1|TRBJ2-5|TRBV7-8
TGTGCCAGCAGCTATCGGGGACAGGGGGCCCAAGAGACCCAGTACTTC
CASSYRGQGAQETQYF
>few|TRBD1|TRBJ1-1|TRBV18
TGTGCCAGCTCACCACCGGGGTACGAACAGGGGACTGAAGCTTTCTTT
CASSPPGYEQGTEAFF
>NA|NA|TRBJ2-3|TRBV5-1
TGCGCCAGCAGCACCTCGGGACGTCTAGATACGCAGTATTTT
CASSTSGRLDTQYF
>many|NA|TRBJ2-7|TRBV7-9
TGTGCCAGCAGTCGAGTACATTACGAGCAGTACTTC
CASSRVHYEQYF
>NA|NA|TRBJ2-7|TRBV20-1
TGCAGTGCTACCCTGGGCGACTCCTACGAGCAGTACTTC
CSATLGDSYEQYF
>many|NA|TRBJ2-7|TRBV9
TGTGCCAGCAGCGAAATAGACAGTTCCTACGAGCAGTACTTC
CASSEIDSSYEQYF
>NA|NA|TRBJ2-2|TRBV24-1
TGTGCCACCAGTGTGGAGGGGACCGGGGAGCTGTTTTTT
CATSVEGTGELFF
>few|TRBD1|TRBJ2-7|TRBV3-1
TGTGCCAGCAGCCCGGGGGACAGGTACGAGCAGTACTTC
CASSPGDRYEQYF
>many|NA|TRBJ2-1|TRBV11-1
TGTGCCAGCAGCTCACGGGACACCTACAATGAGCAGTTCTTC
CASSSRDTYNEQFF
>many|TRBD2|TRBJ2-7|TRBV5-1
TGCGCCAGCAGCTCTCGGGGGGAGGAGCAGTACTTC
CASSSRGEEQYF
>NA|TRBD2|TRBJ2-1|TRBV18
TGTGCCAGCTCACCCCGGGGAGGGACCGACCATGGCAATGAGCAGTTCTTC
CASSPRGGTDHGNEQFF
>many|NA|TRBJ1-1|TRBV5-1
TGCGCCAGCAGCTTGGGACAGCCGAACACTGAAGCTTTCTTT
CASSLGQPNTEAFF
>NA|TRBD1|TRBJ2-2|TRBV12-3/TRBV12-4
TGTGCCAGCAGGTCAGGGGGATCAAACACCGGGGAGCTGTTTTTT
CASRSGGSNTGELFF
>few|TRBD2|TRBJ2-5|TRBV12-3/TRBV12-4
TGTGCCAGCAGTCACCAAGCGGGAGGAGGAGAGACCCAGTACTTC
CASSHQAGGGETQYF
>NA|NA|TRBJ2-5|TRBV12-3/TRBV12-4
TGTGCCAGCAGTTTAGAGGCATCGGATGAGACCCAGTACTTC
CASSLEASDETQYF
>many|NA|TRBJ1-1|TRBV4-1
TGCGCCAGCAGCCAACCGGGACCTAGGGGAGTCACTGAAGCTTTCTTT
CASSQPGPRGVTEAFF
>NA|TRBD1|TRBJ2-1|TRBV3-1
TGTGCCAGCAGCCAAGTGACAGGGACCTACAATGAGCAGTTCTTC
CASSQVTGTYNEQFF
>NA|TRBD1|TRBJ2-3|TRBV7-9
TGTGCCAGCAGCCCCGGGACAGTTCCGAGCACAGATACGCAGTATTTT
CASSPGTVPSTDTQYF
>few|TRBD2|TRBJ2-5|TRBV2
TGTGCCAGCAGTGACGGACTAGCGAGGGGGACCCAGTACTTC
CASSDGLARGTQYF
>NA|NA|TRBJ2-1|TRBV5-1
TGCGCCAGCACCCTCGCAGACTACAATGAGCAGTTCTTC
CASTLADYNEQFF
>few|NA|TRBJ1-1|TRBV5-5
TGTGCCAGCAGCGTTTACTTGGGGGCTCGGAGGAACACTGAAGCTTTCTTT
CASSVYLGARRNTEAFF
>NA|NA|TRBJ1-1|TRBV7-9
TGTGCCAGCAGCTTAGGAGAATTTCCTGAAGCTTTCTTT
CASSLGEFPEAFF
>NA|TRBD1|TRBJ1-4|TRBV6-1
TGTGCCAGCAGTCGGACAGGGACAACTAATGAAAAACTGTTTTTT
CASSRTGTTNEKLFF
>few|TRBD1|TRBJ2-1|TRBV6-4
TGTGCCAGCAGTCGGGGGGGACAGGGGAATGAGCAGTTCTTC
CASSRGGQGNEQFF
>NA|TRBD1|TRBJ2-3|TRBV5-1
TGCGCCAGCAGCTCGGGACAGGGGTTCTACACAGATACGCAGTATTTT
CASSSGQGFYTDTQYF
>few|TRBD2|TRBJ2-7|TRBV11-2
TGTGCCAGCAGCTTACGTCGAAGACTAGCGGGGGCTTCCTACGAGCAGTACTTC
CASSLRRRLAGASYEQYF
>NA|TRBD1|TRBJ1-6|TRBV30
TGTGCCTGGAGTCTGACAGGGAATAATTCACCCCTCCACTTT
CAWSLTGNNSPLHF